The entry below gives a single T cell receptor (beta chain) sequence along with its context. The CDR3 length is 18 residues. The V gene's germline CDR1 is SGHRS and CDR2 YFSETQ. With 4 bases clipped from V and 6 bases from J, the junction kept 16 bases outside the gene matches. The sample comes from a study of blood T cell repertoires in COVID-19. Across the study: The United States, Italy and Spain supplied acute and convalescent COVID-19 samples.

Data came from immunoSEQ multiplex PCR; TCRdb stores just in-frame clones and leaves some out. The data hold approximately 76,000 clones, with around nine tenths observed a single time. Sequences were obtained from peripheral blood. The receptor was isolated from a woman between 55 and 75 years old with acute or convalescent COVID-19. This chain uses TRBV5-1 with TRBJ1-1; 12 positions match TRBD1. The CDR3 sequence is CASSTQGGTGGVRPEAFF. The DNA for the CDR3 is TGCGCCAGCAGCACCCAAGGGGGGACAGGGGGCGTGAGACCTGAAGCTTTCTTT.